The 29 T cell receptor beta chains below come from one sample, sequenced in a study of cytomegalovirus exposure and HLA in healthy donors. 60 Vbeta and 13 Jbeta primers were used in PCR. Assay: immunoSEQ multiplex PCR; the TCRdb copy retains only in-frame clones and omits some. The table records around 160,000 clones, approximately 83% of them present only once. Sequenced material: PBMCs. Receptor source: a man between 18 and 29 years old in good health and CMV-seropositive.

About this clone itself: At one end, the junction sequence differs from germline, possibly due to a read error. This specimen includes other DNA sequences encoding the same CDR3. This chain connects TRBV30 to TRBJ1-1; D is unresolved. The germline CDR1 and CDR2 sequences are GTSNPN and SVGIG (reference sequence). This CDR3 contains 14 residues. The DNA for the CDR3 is TGTGCCTGGAGCCGGGTAGGCGGCAACCCTGAATCTTTCTTT. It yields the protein CAWSRVGGNPESFF.

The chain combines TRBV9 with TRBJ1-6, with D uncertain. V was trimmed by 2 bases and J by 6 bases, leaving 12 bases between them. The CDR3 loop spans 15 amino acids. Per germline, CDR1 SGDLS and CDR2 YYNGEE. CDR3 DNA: TGTGCCAGCAGCGTCCAGGAGGGCCTTAATTCACCCCTCCACTTT. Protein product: CASSVQEGLNSPLHF.

The CDR3 nucleotides are TGTGCCAGCAGCAGGGGGCCGGGCTCAACGCAGTATTTT. It yields the protein CASSRGPGSTQYF. V is TRBV2 and J is TRBJ2-3; 8 nucleotides match TRBD1. V trimming: 6 bases; J trimming: 9 bases; junction bases outside the gene matches: 8. Germline assignment: CDR1 SNHLY and CDR2 FYNNEI. The CDR3 totals 13 residues.

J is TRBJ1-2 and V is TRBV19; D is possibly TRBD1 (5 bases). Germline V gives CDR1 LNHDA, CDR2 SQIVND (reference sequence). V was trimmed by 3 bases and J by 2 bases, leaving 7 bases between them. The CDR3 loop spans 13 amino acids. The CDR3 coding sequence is TGTGCCAGTAGTATCCGACAGAACTATGGCTACACCTTC. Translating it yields CASSIRQNYGYTF.

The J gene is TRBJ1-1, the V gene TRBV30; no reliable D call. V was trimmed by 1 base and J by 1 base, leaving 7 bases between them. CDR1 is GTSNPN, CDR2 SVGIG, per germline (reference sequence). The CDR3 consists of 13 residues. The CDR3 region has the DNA TGTGCCTGGAGTGGAGGGCCGAACACTGAAGCTTTCTTT. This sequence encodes CAWSGGPNTEAFF.

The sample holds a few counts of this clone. CDR3 DNA sequence: TGTGCCAGCGACGGGACAGGGGTTAATGCTTTCTTT. It is translated as CASDGTGVNAFF. This rearrangement joins TRBV2 to TRBJ1-1, with 10 bases lining up with TRBD1. V dropped 8 bases and J dropped 11; count of bases not matched to a gene: 8. There are 12 residues in the CDR3. Germline V gene data show CDR1 as SNHLY and CDR2 as FYNNEI.

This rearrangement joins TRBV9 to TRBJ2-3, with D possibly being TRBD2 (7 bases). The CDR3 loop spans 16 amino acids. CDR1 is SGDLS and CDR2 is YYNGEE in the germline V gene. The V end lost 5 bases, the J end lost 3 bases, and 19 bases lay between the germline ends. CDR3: CASRGGAGSVTDTQYF. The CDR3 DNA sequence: TGTGCCAGCAGGGGGGGGGCCGGTTCGGTGACAGATACGCAGTATTTT.

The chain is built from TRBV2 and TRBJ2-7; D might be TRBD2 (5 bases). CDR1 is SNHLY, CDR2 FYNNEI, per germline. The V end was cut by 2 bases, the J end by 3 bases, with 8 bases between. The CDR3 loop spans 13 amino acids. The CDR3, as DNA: TGTGCCAGCAGTGAACGGGGTAACTACGAGCAGTACTTC. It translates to CASSERGNYEQYF.

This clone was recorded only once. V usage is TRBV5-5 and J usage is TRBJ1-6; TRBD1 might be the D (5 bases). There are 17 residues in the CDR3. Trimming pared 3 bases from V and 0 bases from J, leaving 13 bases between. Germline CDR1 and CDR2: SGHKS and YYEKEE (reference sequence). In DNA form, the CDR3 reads TGTGCCAGCAGCTGGTCGACAGAGCACTCCTATAATTCACCCCTCCACTTT. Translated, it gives CASSWSTEHSYNSPLHF.

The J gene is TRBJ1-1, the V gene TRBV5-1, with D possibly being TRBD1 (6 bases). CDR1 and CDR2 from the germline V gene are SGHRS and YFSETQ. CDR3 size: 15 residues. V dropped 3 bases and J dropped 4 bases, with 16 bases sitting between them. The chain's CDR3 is CASSSLGQGSTEAFF. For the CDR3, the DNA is TGCGCCAGCAGCTCGCTTGGGCAGGGGAGCACTGAAGCTTTCTTT.

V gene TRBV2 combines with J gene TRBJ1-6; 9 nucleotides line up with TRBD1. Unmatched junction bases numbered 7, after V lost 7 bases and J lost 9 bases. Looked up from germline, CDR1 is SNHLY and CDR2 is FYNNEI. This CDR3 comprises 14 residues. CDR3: CASNQQGAGSPLHF. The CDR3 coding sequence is TGTGCCAGCAACCAACAGGGGGCCGGTTCACCCCTCCACTTT.

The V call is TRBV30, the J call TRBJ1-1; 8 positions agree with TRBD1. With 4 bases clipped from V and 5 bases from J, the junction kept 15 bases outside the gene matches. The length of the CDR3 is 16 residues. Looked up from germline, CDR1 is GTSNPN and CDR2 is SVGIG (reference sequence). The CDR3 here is CAWNYDRGGGGTEAFF. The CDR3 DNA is TGTGCCTGGAACTACGACAGGGGCGGGGGTGGTACTGAAGCTTTCTTT.

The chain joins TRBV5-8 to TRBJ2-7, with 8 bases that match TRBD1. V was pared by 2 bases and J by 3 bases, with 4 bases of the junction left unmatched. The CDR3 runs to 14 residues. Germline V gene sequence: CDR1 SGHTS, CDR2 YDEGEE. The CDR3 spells CASSFRQGNYEQYF. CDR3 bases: TGTGCCAGCAGCTTTCGACAGGGGAACTACGAGCAGTACTTC.

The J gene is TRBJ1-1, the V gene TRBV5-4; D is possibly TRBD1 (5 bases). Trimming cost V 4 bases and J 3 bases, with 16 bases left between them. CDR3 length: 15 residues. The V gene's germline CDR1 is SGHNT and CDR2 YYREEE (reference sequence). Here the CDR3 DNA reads TGTGCCAGCAGCCGGGAGGCGGACATTTACACTGAAGCTTTCTTT. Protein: CASSREADIYTEAFF.

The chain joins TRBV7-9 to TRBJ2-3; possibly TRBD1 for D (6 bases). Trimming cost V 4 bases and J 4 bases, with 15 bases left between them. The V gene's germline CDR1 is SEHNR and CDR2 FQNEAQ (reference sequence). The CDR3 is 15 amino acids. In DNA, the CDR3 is TGTGCCAGCAGCTCCCGGGACACCCGGGCAGATACGCAGTATTTT. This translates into CASSSRDTRADTQYF.

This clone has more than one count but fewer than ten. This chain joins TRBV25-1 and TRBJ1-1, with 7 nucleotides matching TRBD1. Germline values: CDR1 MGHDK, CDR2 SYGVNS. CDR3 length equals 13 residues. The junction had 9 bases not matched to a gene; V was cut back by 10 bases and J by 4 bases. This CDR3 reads CATQGDPRTEAFF. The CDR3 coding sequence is TGTGCCACCCAGGGGGACCCGCGCACTGAAGCTTTCTTT.

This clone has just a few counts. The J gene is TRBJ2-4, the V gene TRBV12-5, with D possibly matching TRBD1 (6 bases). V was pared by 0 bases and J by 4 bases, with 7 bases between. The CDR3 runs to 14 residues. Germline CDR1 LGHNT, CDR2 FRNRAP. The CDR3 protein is CASGLVQGKNIQYF. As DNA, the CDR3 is TGTGCTAGTGGTTTGGTACAGGGTAAAAACATTCAGTACTTC.

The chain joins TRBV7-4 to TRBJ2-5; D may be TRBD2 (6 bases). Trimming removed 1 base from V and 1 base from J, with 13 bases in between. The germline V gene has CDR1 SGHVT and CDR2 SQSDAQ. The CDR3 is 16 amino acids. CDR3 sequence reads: CASSLVNRTTQETQYF. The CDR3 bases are TGTGCCAGCAGCTTAGTGAATCGGACTACCCAAGAGACCCAGTACTTC.

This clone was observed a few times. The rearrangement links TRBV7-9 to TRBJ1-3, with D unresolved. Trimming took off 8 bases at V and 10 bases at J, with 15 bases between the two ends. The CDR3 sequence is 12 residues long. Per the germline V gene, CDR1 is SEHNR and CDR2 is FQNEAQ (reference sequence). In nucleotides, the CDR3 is TGTGCCAGCCTTGGGAGGAGGAGGACCATATATTTT. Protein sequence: CASLGRRRTIYF.

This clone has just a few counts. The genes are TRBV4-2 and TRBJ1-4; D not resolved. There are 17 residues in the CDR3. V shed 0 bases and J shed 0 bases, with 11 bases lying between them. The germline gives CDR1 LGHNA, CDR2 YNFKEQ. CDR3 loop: CASSQDRGNPTNEKLFF. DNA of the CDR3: TGTGCCAGCAGCCAAGATCGCGGGAATCCAACTAATGAAAAACTGTTTTTT.

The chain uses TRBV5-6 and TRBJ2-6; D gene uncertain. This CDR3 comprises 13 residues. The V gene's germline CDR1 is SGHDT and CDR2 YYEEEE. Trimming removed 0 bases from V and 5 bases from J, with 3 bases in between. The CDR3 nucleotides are TGTGCCAGCAGCTTGGGTAGGGCCAACGTCCTGACTTTC. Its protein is CASSLGRANVLTF.

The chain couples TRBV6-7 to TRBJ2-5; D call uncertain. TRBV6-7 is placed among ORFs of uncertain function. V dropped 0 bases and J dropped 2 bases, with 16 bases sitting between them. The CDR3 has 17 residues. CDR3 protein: CASSYSMVPRDQETQYF. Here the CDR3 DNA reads TGTGCCAGCAGTTACTCGATGGTCCCCCGCGATCAAGAGACCCAGTACTTC.

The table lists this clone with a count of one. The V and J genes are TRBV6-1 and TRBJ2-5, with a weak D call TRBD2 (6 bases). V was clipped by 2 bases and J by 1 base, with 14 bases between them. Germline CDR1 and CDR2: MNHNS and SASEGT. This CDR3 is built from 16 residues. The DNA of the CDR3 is TGTGCCAGCAGTGAAATCCCGGGCGGGGTCCAAGAGACCCAGTACTTC. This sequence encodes CASSEIPGGVQETQYF.

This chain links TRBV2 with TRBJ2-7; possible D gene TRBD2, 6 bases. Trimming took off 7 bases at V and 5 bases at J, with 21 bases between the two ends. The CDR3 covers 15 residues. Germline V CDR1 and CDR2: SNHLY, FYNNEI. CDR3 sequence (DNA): TGTGCCAGCAAGCCTGGGGGGATCTCCTTCAACGAGCAGTACTTC. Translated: CASKPGGISFNEQYF.

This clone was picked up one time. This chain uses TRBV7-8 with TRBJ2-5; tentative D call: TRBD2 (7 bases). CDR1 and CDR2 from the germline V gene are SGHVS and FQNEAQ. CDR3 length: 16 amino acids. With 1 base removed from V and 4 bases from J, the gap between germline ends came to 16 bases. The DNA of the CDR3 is TGTGCCAGCAGCTTAGTTCCGGGGGGCTCGGGAGAGACCCAGTACTTC. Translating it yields CASSLVPGGSGETQYF. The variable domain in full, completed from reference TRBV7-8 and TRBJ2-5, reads GAGVSQSPRYKVAKRGQDVALRCDPISGHVSLFWYQQALGQGPEFLTYFQNEAQLDKSGLPSDRFFAERPEGSVSTLKIQRTQQEDSAVYLCASSLVPGGSGETQYFGPGTRLLVL.

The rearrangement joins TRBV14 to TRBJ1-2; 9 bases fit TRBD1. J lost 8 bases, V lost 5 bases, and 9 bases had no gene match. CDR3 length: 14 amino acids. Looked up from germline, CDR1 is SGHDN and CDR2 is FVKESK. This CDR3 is CASSEGQGSIGYTF. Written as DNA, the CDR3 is TGTGCCAGCAGCGAAGGACAGGGGTCGATAGGCTACACCTTC. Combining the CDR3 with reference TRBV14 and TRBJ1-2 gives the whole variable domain EAGVTQFPSHSVIEKGQTVTLRCDPISGHDNLYWYRRVMGKEIKFLLHFVKESKQDESGMPNNRFLAERTGGTYSTLKVQPAELEDSGVYFCASSEGQGSIGYTFGSGTRLTVV.

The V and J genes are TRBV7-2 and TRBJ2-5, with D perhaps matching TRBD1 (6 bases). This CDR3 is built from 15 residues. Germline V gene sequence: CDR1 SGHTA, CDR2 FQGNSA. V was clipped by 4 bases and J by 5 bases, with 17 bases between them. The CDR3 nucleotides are TGTGCCAGCAGCTCCCAGGGGCTCTCTGGTGAGACCCAGTACTTC. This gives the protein CASSSQGLSGETQYF.

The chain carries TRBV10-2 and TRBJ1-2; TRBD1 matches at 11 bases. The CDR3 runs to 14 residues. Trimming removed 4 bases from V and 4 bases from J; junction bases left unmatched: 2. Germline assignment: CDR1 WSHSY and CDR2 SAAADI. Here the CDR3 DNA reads TGCGCCAGCAGTGGGACAGGGGGCGCCTATGGCTACACCTTC. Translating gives CASSGTGGAYGYTF.

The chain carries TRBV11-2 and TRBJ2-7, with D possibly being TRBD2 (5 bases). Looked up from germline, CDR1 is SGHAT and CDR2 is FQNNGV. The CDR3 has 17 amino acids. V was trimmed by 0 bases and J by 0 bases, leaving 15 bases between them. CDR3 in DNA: TGTGCCAGCAGCTTAGATAAGGAGGTCGGGTTCTCCTACGAGCAGTACTTC. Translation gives CASSLDKEVGFSYEQYF.